This entry lists 23 T cell receptor beta chains sequenced from one sample in a study of T cell clonality in common variable immunodeficiency. Sequencing used immunoSEQ multiplex PCR; TCRdb keeps in-frame clones, though not all of them. Singletons are absent from the sample, which has 35,000 to 50,000 clones. Material for sequencing was peripheral blood mononuclear cells. The receptors come from a person between 18 and 75 years old in good health.

This clone was seen many times. The CDR3 end is not reached by the read, which stops 3 residues before it; the germline J gene fills it in. This chain joins TRBV20-1 and TRBJ2-3; TRBD1 aligns across 9 bases. V lost 4 bases and J lost 1; bases outside the gene matches: 6. CDR3 length: 15 residues. CDR1 is DFQATT, CDR2 SNEGSKA, per germline (reference sequence). The covered CDR3 bases are TGCAGTGCTATACCGGGACAGGGAGGCACAGATACG. It translates to CSAIPGQGGTDT. From start to end, the CDR3 is CSAIPGQGGTDTQYF.

As regards this clone: The CDR3 end lies 3 residues beyond the end of the read and is filled in from the germline J gene. The rearrangement uses TRBV2 and TRBJ1-2; D unclear. From germline, CDR1 is SNHLY and CDR2 FYNNEI. The CDR3 has 14 amino acids. V was pared by 3 bases and J by 0 bases, with 8 bases between. Partial CDR3 DNA: TGTGCCAGCAGTGAGAAGGGCCCTAACTATGGC. This codes for CASSEKGPNYG. The full CDR3 protein is CASSEKGPNYGYTF.

This clone was counted between two and nine times. The read terminates 3 residues ahead of where the CDR3 ends, so the germline J gene completes it. The rearrangement joins TRBV2 to TRBJ1-5; weak D call: TRBD1 (5 bases). Germline V lookup: CDR1 SNHLY, CDR2 FYNNEI. The CDR3 spans 14 residues. With 3 bases removed from V and 3 bases from J, the gap between germline ends came to 9 bases. The CDR3 reads CASSEQGLNQPQHF. CDR3 DNA, as far as it was read: TGTGCCAGCAGTGAGCAGGGACTCAATCAGCCC.

This clone has ten or more counts. Sequencing ends 3 residues short of the CDR3 end; the germline J gene provides the rest. The chain joins TRBV5-1 to TRBJ2-5, with D maybe TRBD1 (7 bases). CDR1 is SGHRS, CDR2 YFSETQ, per germline. The CDR3 sequence is 15 residues long. V was clipped by 4 bases and J by 5 bases, with 18 bases between them. CDR3 sequence reads: CASSVGTAGGETQYF. Incomplete CDR3 DNA: TGCGCCAGCAGCGTTGGGACAGCGGGCGGGGAGACC.

This clone was recorded many times. The CDR3 end falls 3 residues outside the read, so it is completed with the germline J gene. The chain uses TRBV30 and TRBJ2-1, with 7 bases matching TRBD2. There are 15 residues in the CDR3. Per germline, CDR1 GTSNPN and CDR2 SVGIG (reference sequence). V gave up 3 bases and J gave up 4 bases; unmatched junction bases: 9. The CDR3 bases that were read are TGTGCCTGGAGGTTCGGGGGGTCCTTATACAATGAG. The encoded protein is CAWRFGGSLYNE. The complete CDR3 protein is CAWRFGGSLYNEQFF. The variable domain in full, completed from reference TRBV30 and TRBJ2-1, reads SQTIHQWPATLVQPVGSPLSLECTVEGTSNPNLYWYRQAAGRGLQLLFYSVGIGQISSEVPQNLSASRPQDRQFILSSKKLLLSDSGFYLCAWRFGGSLYNEQFFGPGTRLTVL.

The table lists this clone with a few counts. The CDR3 end lies 3 residues beyond the end of the read and is filled in from the germline J gene. The chain carries TRBV18 and TRBJ2-2; D gene uncertain. CDR1 and CDR2 from the germline V gene are KGHSH and LQKENI. The CDR3 is 15 residues long. V was trimmed by 1 base and J by 2 bases, leaving 8 bases between them. The part of the CDR3 DNA that was read is TGTGCCAGCTCACCACAGGGCCGTAACACCGGGGAG. It yields the protein CASSPQGRNTGE. The whole CDR3 is CASSPQGRNTGELFF.

This clone was observed many times. The CDR3 is cut off 3 residues early in the read; its end comes from the germline J gene. J is TRBJ1-3 and V is TRBV10-3; 9 nucleotides match TRBD1. With 2 bases clipped from V and 1 base from J, the junction kept 3 bases outside the gene matches. The CDR3 consists of 16 residues. CDR1 ENHRY and CDR2 SYGVKD come from the germline V gene. The covered CDR3 bases are TGTGCCATCAGTGAGAAGACAGGGGGGTCTGGAAACACC. This codes for CAISEKTGGSGNT. The CDR3 in full is CAISEKTGGSGNTIYF.

This clone was observed at least ten times. The read finishes 3 residues shy of the CDR3 end, and the germline J gene is used to complete it. The chain employs TRBV20-1 and TRBJ2-7; 7 bases match TRBD2. Germline V CDR1 and CDR2: DFQATT, SNEGSKA (reference sequence). The CDR3 spans 14 residues. V lost 2 bases and J lost 2; bases outside the gene matches: 6. Here the CDR3 reads CSARTASGTYEQYF. The CDR3 DNA, read in part, is TGCAGTGCTAGAACCGCTAGCGGTACCTACGAG.

This clone has ten or more counts. The observed sequence ends 3 residues before the CDR3 terminus, with the missing tail filled in from the germline J gene. This chain connects TRBV20-1 to TRBJ2-2, with 8 bases fitting TRBD1. Germline lookup yields CDR1 DFQATT and CDR2 SNEGSKA (reference sequence). This CDR3 contains 13 residues. The covered CDR3 bases are TGCAGTGCTATCTTGGACAGGGAGGCACCG. Its protein product is CSAILDREAP. In full, the CDR3 is CSAILDREAPLFF.

This clone was counted many times. The read falls 3 residues short of the CDR3 end, and the missing part is taken from the germline J gene. The chain joins TRBV29-1 to TRBJ2-4; 12 bases agree with TRBD2. Germline lookup yields CDR1 SQVTM and CDR2 ANQGSEA. The CDR3 is 16 residues long. V was clipped by 6 bases and J by 9 bases; unmatched bases: 15. CDR3: CSVSRSLAGGGGIQYF. Incomplete CDR3 DNA: TGCAGCGTCTCCAGGTCCCTAGCGGGAGGGGGGGGCATT.

This clone was seen repeatedly, ten times or more. The read ends 3 residues shy of where the CDR3 ends; the end is completed using the germline J gene. The chain uses TRBV20-1 and TRBJ2-2; D is possibly TRBD2 (6 bases). Germline V gene data show CDR1 as DFQATT and CDR2 as SNEGSKA (reference sequence). Trimming took 1 base from V and 4 from J, leaving 7 bases between them. The CDR3 extends over 13 amino acids. The chain's CDR3 is CSARGGVTGELFF. The sequenced CDR3 bases are TGCAGTGCTAGAGGGGGGGTCACCGGGGAG.

On this clone itself: The sequence runs out 3 residues before the end of the CDR3; the remainder is reconstructed from the germline J gene. The chain combines TRBV5-1 with TRBJ2-3, with 7 nucleotides matching TRBD2. Trimming took 0 bases from V and 3 from J; bases not matched to a gene: 4. Germline values: CDR1 SGHRS, CDR2 YFSETQ. This CDR3 has 15 residues. The covered CDR3 bases are TGCGCCAGCAGCTTGGCGGTCGGGGGGACAGATACG. It encodes CASSLAVGGTDT. The CDR3 in full is CASSLAVGGTDTQYF.

This clone was picked up many times. The observed sequence ends 3 residues before the CDR3 terminus, with the missing tail filled in from the germline J gene. The V gene is TRBV20-1, the J gene TRBJ2-5; 9 bases are a match to TRBD1. Looked up from germline, CDR1 is DFQATT and CDR2 is SNEGSKA (reference sequence). This CDR3 contains 15 residues. V shed 5 bases and J 2 bases; nucleotides not matched to a gene: 9. Incomplete CDR3 DNA: TGCAGTGCTGATCCGGGACAGGGTCCTCAAGAGACC. Translation gives CSADPGQGPQET. The complete CDR3 protein is CSADPGQGPQETQYF.

This clone was seen a few times. The read comes to an end 3 residues before the CDR3 does, leaving the germline J gene to fill in the end. V and J are TRBV20-1 and TRBJ2-1; 13 nucleotides align to TRBD2. The germline V gene encodes CDR1 DFQATT and CDR2 SNEGSKA (reference sequence). The length of the CDR3 is 19 residues. The junction had 12 bases not matched to a gene; V was cut back by 1 base and J by 3 bases. The CDR3 sequence is CSARVRGLAGVTYYNEQFF. The sequenced part of the CDR3 DNA is TGCAGTGCTAGAGTTAGAGGACTAGCGGGAGTAACCTACTACAATGAG.

This clone appeared a few times. Sequencing ends 3 residues short of the CDR3 end; the germline J gene provides the rest. This chain connects TRBV7-2 to TRBJ2-1, with D possibly TRBD2 on 6 matching bases. Germline V gene sequence: CDR1 SGHTA, CDR2 FQGNSA. The CDR3 loop spans 15 amino acids. V lost 3 bases to trimming and J lost 7 bases, with 16 bases between them. CDR3 in amino acids: CASSFGGRRGNEQFF. The CDR3 bases that were read are TGTGCCAGCAGCTTTGGTGGACGCCGGGGGAATGAG.

At least ten counts were recorded for this clone. The read ends 3 residues before the CDR3 terminus; that terminus is restored from the germline J gene. The chain couples TRBV18 to TRBJ2-7; 7 bases fit TRBD2. Germline CDR1 is KGHSH and CDR2 is LQKENI. There are 16 residues in the CDR3. J was trimmed by 0 bases and V by 3 bases; bases with no gene match: 8. The sequenced CDR3 bases are TGTGCCAGCTCACCTTCCGGGAGGACTTTCTCCTACGAG. It is translated as CASSPSGRTFSYE. The full CDR3 protein is CASSPSGRTFSYEQYF.

This clone was counted many times. The CDR3 end falls 3 residues outside the read, so it is completed with the germline J gene. This sequence joins TRBV7-8 and TRBJ2-7, with 10 bases aligning to TRBD1. The CDR3 has 15 amino acids. Germline V gene data show CDR1 as SGHVS and CDR2 as FQNEAQ. After removal of 5 bases from V and 1 base from J, the junction contained 5 bases not matched to a gene. This chain's CDR3 is CASSMTGGYSYEQYF. CDR3 DNA (partial): TGTGCCAGCAGCATGACAGGGGGCTATTCCTACGAG.

At least ten counts were recorded for this clone. The read is 3 residues too short to cover the CDR3 end, so that end is filled in from the germline J gene. This sequence joins TRBV20-1 and TRBJ1-6; 10 bases fit TRBD1. The CDR3 has 15 amino acids. Germline lookup yields CDR1 DFQATT and CDR2 SNEGSKA (reference sequence). J was trimmed by 7 bases and V by 1 base; bases with no gene match: 4. Partial CDR3 DNA: TGCAGTGCTAGAGGAGACAGGGGGCGGAATTCACCC. Translated: CSARGDRGRNSP. The whole CDR3 protein reads CSARGDRGRNSPLHF.

There are many counts of this clone. The read falls 3 residues short of the CDR3 end, and the missing part is taken from the germline J gene. The V call is TRBV28, the J call TRBJ1-2; D is undetermined. V lost 6 bases and J lost 2, with 10 bases in between. This CDR3 has 13 residues. CDR1 is MDHEN and CDR2 is SYDVKM in the germline V gene. The part of the CDR3 DNA that was read is TGTGCCAGCAGCCGGGTTACCAACTATGGC. Protein sequence: CASSRVTNYG. The complete CDR3 sequence is CASSRVTNYGYTF.

This clone was seen many times. The DNA ends 3 residues before the CDR3 does, and the rest of the CDR3 is filled in from the germline J gene. This CDR3 is also generated by other DNA sequences in the sample. V is TRBV5-1 and J is TRBJ2-3, with 8 bases matching TRBD2. The V gene end was trimmed by 3 bases and the J gene end by 3 bases; junction bases not matched to a gene: 6. Germline values: CDR1 SGHRS, CDR2 YFSETQ. This CDR3 has 15 residues. Incomplete CDR3 DNA: TGCGCCAGCAGCTCAATAGCGGGAAGTACAGATACG. Protein sequence: CASSSIAGSTDT. The whole CDR3 sequence reads CASSSIAGSTDTQYF. The whole variable domain, filled in from reference TRBV5-1 and TRBJ2-3, reads KAGVTQTPRYLIKTRGQQVTLSCSPISGHRSVSWYQQTPGQGLQFLFEYFSETQRNKGNFPGRFSGRQFSNSRSEMNVSTLELGDSALYLCASSSIAGSTDTQYFGPGTRLTVL.

This clone was detected ten times or more. The CDR3 extends 3 residues past the end of the read, so its final part is completed from the germline J gene. This chain joins TRBV6-1 and TRBJ2-1; D possibly corresponds to TRBD1 (5 bases). Per the germline V gene, CDR1 is MNHNS and CDR2 is SASEGT. The CDR3 sequence is 13 residues long. V lost 4 bases and J lost 9, with 13 bases in between. The CDR3 is CASSANGQGEQFF. CDR3 DNA, as far as it was read: TGTGCCAGCAGTGCAAACGGACAAGGTGAG.

There are many counts of this clone. The read finishes 3 residues shy of the CDR3 end, and the germline J gene is used to complete it. The gene calls are TRBV20-1 and TRBJ2-2; 13 bases align to TRBD2. There are 17 residues in the CDR3. In germline, CDR1 is DFQATT, CDR2 SNEGSKA (reference sequence). The junction had 7 bases not matched to a gene; V was cut back by 2 bases and J by 4 bases. CDR3 bases read: TGCAGTGCTAGAAGGACTAGCGGGAGCTCAGGCACCGGGGAG. This sequence encodes CSARRTSGSSGTGE. The CDR3 in full is CSARRTSGSSGTGELFF.

This clone appeared many times. The read comes to an end 3 residues before the CDR3 does, leaving the germline J gene to fill in the end. The rearrangement uses TRBV28 and TRBJ2-2; a possible D gene is TRBD2 (6 bases). Germline V gives CDR1 MDHEN, CDR2 SYDVKM. V lost 7 bases and J lost 6, with 15 bases in between. This CDR3 contains 14 residues. The CDR3 DNA, read in part, is TGTGCCAGCACGGGGGTACTAGTTTCCGGGGAG. It translates to CASTGVLVSGE. The entire CDR3 reads CASTGVLVSGELFF.